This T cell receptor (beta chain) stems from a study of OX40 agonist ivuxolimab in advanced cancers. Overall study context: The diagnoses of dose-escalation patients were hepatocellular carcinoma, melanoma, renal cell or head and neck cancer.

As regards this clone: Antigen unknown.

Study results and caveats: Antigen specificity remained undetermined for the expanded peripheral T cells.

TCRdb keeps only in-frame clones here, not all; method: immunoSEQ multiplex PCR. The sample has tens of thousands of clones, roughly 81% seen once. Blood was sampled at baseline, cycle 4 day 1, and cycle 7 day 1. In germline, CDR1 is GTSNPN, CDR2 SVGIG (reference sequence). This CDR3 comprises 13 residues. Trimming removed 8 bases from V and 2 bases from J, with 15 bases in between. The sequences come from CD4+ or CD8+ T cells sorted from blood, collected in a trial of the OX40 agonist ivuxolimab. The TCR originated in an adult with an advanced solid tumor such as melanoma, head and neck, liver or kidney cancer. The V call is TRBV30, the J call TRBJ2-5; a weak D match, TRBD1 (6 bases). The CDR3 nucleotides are TGTGCCCGCTGGGGGCTAGGGCAAGAGACCCAGTACTTC. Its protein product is CARWGLGQETQYF.